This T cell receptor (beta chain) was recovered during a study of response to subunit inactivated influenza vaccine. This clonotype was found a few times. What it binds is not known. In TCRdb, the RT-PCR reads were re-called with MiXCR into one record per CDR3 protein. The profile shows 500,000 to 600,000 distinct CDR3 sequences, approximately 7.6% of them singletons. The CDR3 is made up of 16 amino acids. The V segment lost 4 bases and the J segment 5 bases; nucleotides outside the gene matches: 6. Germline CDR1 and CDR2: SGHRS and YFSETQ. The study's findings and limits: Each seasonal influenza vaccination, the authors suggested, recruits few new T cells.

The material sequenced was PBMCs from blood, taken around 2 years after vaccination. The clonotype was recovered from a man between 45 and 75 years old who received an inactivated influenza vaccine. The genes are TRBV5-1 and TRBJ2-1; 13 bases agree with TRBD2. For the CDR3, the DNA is TGCGCCAGCAGCGTACGGACTAGCGGGGGCAACAATGAGCAGTTCTTC. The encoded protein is CASSVRTSGGNNEQFF.